The clone carrying this TCR beta chain was observed a few times. The antigen is unknown. The CDR3 is 16 amino acids. Trimming removed 1 base from V and 1 base from J; junction bases left unmatched: 1. CDR1 is SGHNT, CDR2 YYREEE, per germline (reference sequence). The RNA, about 0.45 to 1 ug, was put through reverse transcription using random hexamers. Across 54 Vbeta and 13 Jbeta, immunoSEQ multiplex PCR amplified TCR beta CDR3. TCRdb used MiXCR to reprocess the immunoSEQ multiplex PCR reads, holding one entry per CDR3 protein. The sample holds under 200,000 distinct CDR3 sequences; about 91% are singletons and the top ten take around 0.1%. This sample was taken from a study of CD8 T cells in Susac syndrome. Overall study: At blood draw, Susac syndrome patients were therapy-naive, on corticosteroids, or on intravenous immunoglobulin alone. Study observations and caveats: In Susac patients, clonal expansion was not detected in CD4+ cells.

The specimen was CD4+ T cells from PBMCs. The chain joins TRBV5-4 to TRBJ2-5, with 13 bases that match TRBD2. This clonotype originated in a human donor with Susac syndrome. The DNA of the CDR3 is TGTGCCAGCAGCTTGCGACTAGCGGGGGGCCAAGAGACCCAGTACTTC. This sequence encodes CASSLRLAGGQETQYF.